Listed here are 27 T cell receptor beta chains from one sample, sequenced in a study of cytomegalovirus exposure and HLA in healthy donors. Measured with immunoSEQ multiplex PCR; TCRdb has only the in-frame clones, and not every one. The table records 200,000 or so clones, roughly 91% of them present only once. The specimen sequenced was PBMCs. The receptors come from a woman between 18 and 29 years old in good health and CMV-seropositive.

The rearrangement joins TRBV11-1 to TRBJ1-1; D not resolved. The V and J ends lost 3 bases and 8 bases respectively, with 10 bases between them. Germline CDR1 reads SGHAT; CDR2 reads FQDESV (reference sequence). This CDR3 region has 12 residues. CDR3: CASSFGHAEAFF. In DNA form, the CDR3 reads TGTGCCAGCAGCTTTGGTCATGCGGAAGCTTTCTTT.

The chain combines TRBV6-6 with TRBJ2-2; D call uncertain. This CDR3 has 12 residues. V gave up 5 bases and J gave up 7 bases, with 8 bases separating them. CDR1 is MNHNY and CDR2 is SVGAGI in the germline V gene (reference sequence). CDR3 loop: CASSVHFGELFF. CDR3 nucleotide sequence: TGTGCCAGCAGTGTTCACTTCGGGGAGCTGTTTTTT.

The chain couples TRBV29-1 to TRBJ1-4; D remains ambiguous. Looked up from germline, CDR1 is SQVTM and CDR2 is ANQGSEA. V gave up 3 bases and J gave up 8 bases, with 13 bases separating them. This CDR3 contains 13 residues. The CDR3 spells CSVEGGFGEKLFF. Here the CDR3 DNA reads TGCAGCGTTGAGGGAGGGTTTGGAGAAAAACTGTTTTTT.

The V gene is TRBV9, the J gene TRBJ1-4; D unclear. V was cut by 0 bases and J by 6 bases, with 6 bases left in between. CDR3 length: 13 residues. CDR1 SGDLS and CDR2 YYNGEE come from the germline V gene. This chain's CDR3 is CASSVGQDEKLFF. The CDR3 nucleotides are TGTGCCAGCAGCGTAGGCCAGGATGAAAAACTGTTTTTT.

This clone was counted once. The chain joins TRBV27 to TRBJ2-4; D may be TRBD2 (6 bases). The CDR3 sequence is 15 residues long. The ends were cut back, 0 bases at V and 7 bases at J, with 13 bases in the middle. Germline CDR1 reads MNHEY; CDR2 reads SMNVEV (reference sequence). CDR3 DNA: TGTGCCAGCAGTTTATCCGGGGGATGGGCGAACATTCAGTACTTC. This translates into CASSLSGGWANIQYF.

V and J are TRBV19 and TRBJ2-5; 11 bases map to TRBD2. Germline assignment: CDR1 LNHDA and CDR2 SQIVND (reference sequence). V lost 5 bases and J lost 4; bases outside the gene matches: 3. CDR3 size: 14 residues. The CDR3 bases are TGTGCCAGTAGTGCTCTAGCGGGAGGAGAGACCCAGTACTTC. This encodes CASSALAGGETQYF. Full variable domain (outside the CDR3, taken from reference TRBV19 and TRBJ2-5): DGGITQSPKYLFRKEGQNVTLSCEQNLNHDAMYWYRQDPGQGLRLIYYSQIVNDFQKGDIAEGYSVSREKKESFPLTVTSAQKNPTAFYLCASSALAGGETQYFGPGTRLLVL.

The rearrangement uses TRBV29-1 and TRBJ2-1; the match to TRBD2 covers 8 bases. The germline gives CDR1 SQVTM, CDR2 ANQGSEA. The V gene end was trimmed by 8 bases and the J gene end by 6 bases; junction bases not matched to a gene: 9. The CDR3 loop spans 13 amino acids. CDR3: CSLDPGGSNEQFF. In nucleotides, the CDR3 is TGCAGCTTGGACCCGGGAGGGAGCAATGAGCAGTTCTTC.

The chain links TRBV30 to TRBJ2-2; D possibly corresponds to TRBD2 (6 bases). Germline V gene lookup returns CDR1 GTSNPN and CDR2 SVGIG (reference sequence). There are 16 residues in the CDR3. Trimming took 0 bases from V and 1 from J, leaving 12 bases between them. CDR3 DNA: TGTGCCTGGAGTGTACCGGGGGTTAGGAACACCGGGGAGCTGTTTTTT. Its translation is CAWSVPGVRNTGELFF.

The rearrangement joins TRBV27 to TRBJ2-7; the match to TRBD1 covers 9 bases. The germline V gene has CDR1 MNHEY and CDR2 SMNVEV (reference sequence). The CDR3 runs 14 residues. Germline trimming cut 6 bases from V and 1 base from J; bases unmatched to any gene: 4. CDR3 sequence reads: CASRGTGRSYEQYF. The CDR3 region has the DNA TGTGCCAGCAGGGGGACAGGGAGATCCTACGAGCAGTACTTC.

This chain uses TRBV12-5 with TRBJ2-7; 8 nucleotides match TRBD1. The CDR3 covers 17 residues. Germline V gene sequence: CDR1 LGHNT, CDR2 FRNRAP. The V segment lost 0 bases and the J segment 0 bases; nucleotides outside the gene matches: 7. The CDR3, as DNA: TGTGCTAGTGGTTTGGTACCAGGGACAGGACTCTCCTACGAGCAGTACTTC. This codes for CASGLVPGTGLSYEQYF.

The rearrangement joins TRBV6-1 to TRBJ1-2; TRBD1 might be the D (5 bases). Trimming shortened V by 3 bases and J by 4 bases, and 12 bases separated the two germline ends. Germline V gene sequence: CDR1 MNHNS, CDR2 SASEGT. This CDR3 comprises 14 residues. As DNA, the CDR3 is TGTGCCAGCAGTGATTCTAGGGGCGGCTATGGCTACACCTTC. Amino acid sequence: CASSDSRGGYGYTF.

This chain links TRBV5-1 with TRBJ2-3; 16 bases match TRBD2. The CDR3 consists of 18 residues. V dropped 2 bases and J dropped 1; count of bases not matched to a gene: 4. Germline V lookup: CDR1 SGHRS, CDR2 YFSETQ. The CDR3 region has the DNA TGCGCCAGCAGCTTAGGGACTAGCGGGAGGGCCGGCACAGATACGCAGTATTTT. The encoded protein is CASSLGTSGRAGTDTQYF.

The V and J genes are TRBV5-1 and TRBJ2-4, with D possibly TRBD1 on 6 matching bases. This CDR3 has 15 amino acids. Trimming pared 4 bases from V and 5 bases from J, leaving 16 bases between. Germline lookup yields CDR1 SGHRS and CDR2 YFSETQ. In DNA, the CDR3 is TGCGCCAGCAGCCCCCTGGGGACAAGCCAAAACATTCAGTACTTC. It specifies CASSPLGTSQNIQYF. Supplemented by reference TRBV5-1 and TRBJ2-4, the full variable domain reads KAGVTQTPRYLIKTRGQQVTLSCSPISGHRSVSWYQQTPGQGLQFLFEYFSETQRNKGNFPGRFSGRQFSNSRSEMNVSTLELGDSALYLCASSPLGTSQNIQYFGAGTRLSVL.

A single count supports this clone. V is TRBV10-2 and J is TRBJ1-5; 12 bases are a match to TRBD1. The CDR3 is 16 amino acids. With 2 bases clipped from V and 2 bases from J, the junction kept 1 base outside the gene matches. The germline CDR1 and CDR2 sequences are WSHSY and SAAADI. This CDR3 reads CASSEGDRGRNQPQHF. The CDR3, as DNA: TGCGCCAGCAGTGAGGGGGACAGGGGGCGCAATCAGCCCCAGCATTTT.

This chain uses TRBV4-2 with TRBJ2-1; 8 bases map to TRBD2. Germline CDR1 LGHNA, CDR2 YNFKEQ. There are 15 residues in the CDR3. Germline trimming cut 1 base from V and 5 bases from J; bases unmatched to any gene: 4. The CDR3 sequence is CASSQVGAGDNEQFF. The CDR3 nucleotides are TGTGCCAGCAGCCAAGTTGGAGCGGGAGACAATGAGCAGTTCTTC.

CDR3 nucleotide sequence: TGCGCCAGTTCCTCGTTCGGGGAGCTGTTTTTT. Its translation is CASSSFGELFF. The rearrangement joins TRBV5-1 to TRBJ2-2; D not certain. V lost 8 bases to trimming and J lost 7 bases, with 9 bases between them. This CDR3 is 11 amino acids long. Germline V CDR1 and CDR2: SGHRS, YFSETQ.

V gene TRBV5-1 combines with J gene TRBJ2-2; D is possibly TRBD1 (6 bases). Germline CDR1 SGHRS, CDR2 YFSETQ. The CDR3 spans 15 residues. V was cut by 0 bases and J by 3 bases, with 9 bases left in between. CDR3 nucleotides: TGCGCCAGCAGCTTGGAACAGGGTGACACCGGGGAGCTGTTTTTT. Translating it yields CASSLEQGDTGELFF.

The chain uses TRBV27 and TRBJ1-2; no reliable D call. V lost 3 bases, J lost 4 bases, and 9 bases lay in between. Germline CDR1 and CDR2: MNHEY and SMNVEV (reference sequence). CDR3 size: 13 residues. In nucleotides, the CDR3 is TGTGCCAGCAGTTTGAGAGGGAGCTATGGCTACACCTTC. Its translation: CASSLRGSYGYTF.

V usage is TRBV9 and J usage is TRBJ1-2; the match to TRBD1 covers 9 bases. This CDR3 contains 18 residues. With 0 bases clipped from V and 1 base from J, the junction kept 10 bases outside the gene matches. Germline CDR1 SGDLS, CDR2 YYNGEE. In DNA, the CDR3 is TGTGCCAGCAGCGTAGCCAGACTCCCGGGACAGGGTAACTATGGCTACACCTTC. Residues: CASSVARLPGQGNYGYTF.

V usage is TRBV15 and J usage is TRBJ1-3; a weak D match, TRBD1 (6 bases). Trimming removed 0 bases at V and 2 bases at J, with 11 bases between. The CDR3 totals 16 residues. Germline V gene data show CDR1 as LNHNV and CDR2 as YYDKDF (reference sequence). The CDR3 coding sequence is TGTGCCACCAGCAGAGATCGGACAGATACTGGAAACACCATATATTTT. Encoded protein: CATSRDRTDTGNTIYF.

V and J are TRBV5-1 and TRBJ2-7; TRBD2 matches 7 bases. The germline V gene encodes CDR1 SGHRS and CDR2 YFSETQ. The ends lost 4 bases at V and 2 bases at J; junction bases unmatched: 18. The CDR3 spans 18 residues. Here the CDR3 reads CASSRRPGGSIWAYEQYF. DNA of the CDR3: TGCGCCAGCAGCCGCCGCCCGGGCGGGAGTATATGGGCCTACGAGCAGTACTTC.

The chain combines TRBV6-5 with TRBJ1-2, with 9 bases lining up with TRBD1. The CDR3 covers 15 residues. With 5 bases clipped from V and 4 bases from J, the junction kept 8 bases outside the gene matches. Looked up from germline, CDR1 is MNHEY and CDR2 is SVGAGI. CDR3 DNA sequence: TGTGCCAGCAGTCTAAACAGGGGGCTCGCCTATGGCTACACCTTC. Encoded protein: CASSLNRGLAYGYTF.

This clone was seen once. The genes are TRBV2 and TRBJ1-1, with 9 bases that match TRBD1. The length of the CDR3 is 17 residues. With V trimmed by 6 bases and J by 0 bases, 11 bases remained unmatched. From germline, CDR1 is SNHLY and CDR2 FYNNEI. The CDR3 protein is CASRTPPGQGMNTEAFF. CDR3 in DNA: TGTGCCAGCAGAACACCTCCGGGACAGGGAATGAACACTGAAGCTTTCTTT.

This chain links TRBV27 with TRBJ2-7, with D unclear. The CDR3 has 15 amino acids. Germline CDR1 reads MNHEY; CDR2 reads SMNVEV (reference sequence). Trimming cost V 3 bases and J 0 bases, with 12 bases left between them. CDR3 protein: CASSLGQATSYEQYF. DNA for the CDR3: TGTGCCAGCAGTTTGGGCCAGGCGACCTCCTACGAGCAGTACTTC.

This chain joins TRBV9 and TRBJ2-3; D gene ambiguous. Trimming took 1 base from V and 4 from J, leaving 7 bases between them. The germline V gene encodes CDR1 SGDLS and CDR2 YYNGEE. The CDR3 is made up of 13 amino acids. DNA of the CDR3: TGTGCCAGCAGCGTACAGGATGCAGATACGCAGTATTTT. This codes for CASSVQDADTQYF.

This sequence joins TRBV19 and TRBJ2-1, with 10 bases matching TRBD2. After removal of 8 bases from V and 0 bases from J, the junction contained 13 bases not matched to a gene. The length of the CDR3 is 18 residues. Germline CDR1 is LNHDA and CDR2 is SQIVND (reference sequence). The CDR3 sequence: CASRSRTSGRSSYNEQFF. The CDR3 DNA reads as TGTGCCAGTCGCTCCCGGACTAGCGGAAGGAGCTCCTACAATGAGCAGTTCTTC.

This clone was counted a single time. The J gene is TRBJ2-1, the V gene TRBV25-1, with 10 bases identical to TRBD1. The trim removed 2 bases at V and 7 bases at J, leaving 11 bases unmatched. The CDR3 length is 17 residues. The germline gives CDR1 MGHDK, CDR2 SYGVNS. CDR3 loop: CASSEPKQDRGGNEQFF. CDR3 coding DNA: TGTGCCAGCAGTGAACCAAAACAGGACAGGGGGGGAAATGAGCAGTTCTTC.